This T cell receptor (beta chain) came from a study of cytomegalovirus exposure and HLA in healthy donors. Across the study: According to later analysis, the same platform produced the approximately 130 validation and around 730 first-cohort repertoires.

The donors belonged to the roughly 110-subject validation cohort, separate from the roughly 650-subject first cohort. The V segment lost 5 bases and the J segment 5 bases; nucleotides outside the gene matches: 5. CDR1 is LNHDA and CDR2 is SQIVND in the germline V gene (reference sequence). The CDR3 loop spans 14 amino acids. General observations from the study: Subsequent analysis of the 120 or so validation repertoires found a tendency for first-cohort TCR clusters to co-occur. CMV antigen specificity of three CMV-associated chains was confirmed in vitro.

With regard to this clone: Its specificity is not known.

TCRdb keeps only in-frame clones here, not all; method: immunoSEQ multiplex PCR. This sample has approximately 300,000 clones, with more than 80% found just once. Sequencing was done on a sample of PBMCs. The clonotype was recovered from a woman aged 18-30 years in good health and CMV-seronegative. This chain links TRBV19 with TRBJ2-7; 11 nucleotides align to TRBD1. CDR3 DNA sequence: TGTGCCAGTAGTTCTTGGACAGGGGGCGACGAGCAGTACTTC. Translating it yields CASSSWTGGDEQYF.